This T cell receptor (beta chain) was sequenced for a study of T cell responses to AZD1222 COVID-19 vaccine. Findings and caveats of the study: Increases in Spike-specific TCR breadth and depth were seen after two AZD1222 doses. Baseline seropositivity occurred in only a handful of AZD1222 recipients.

Assay used: immunoSEQ multiplex PCR; TCRdb lists only in-frame clones, some missing. The sample yields fewer than 150,000 clones, about 80% seen once. About this clone: The antigen is undetermined.

The sample here was peripheral blood, taken on day 0 of AZD1222 vaccination. The sequence was collected from an adult in good health.

The CDR3 nucleotides read TGTGCCAGCAGCGTCAGGGGCTCTGGTGAAAAACTGTTTTTT. Amino acid sequence: CASSVRGSGEKLFF. The chain employs TRBV2 and TRBJ1-4, with D perhaps TRBD1 (6 bases). Germline V gene lookup returns CDR1 SNHLY and CDR2 FYNNEI. The CDR3 is made up of 14 amino acids. V was cut by 6 bases and J by 7 bases, with 15 bases left in between.